Listed below are T cell receptor beta chains from one sample, sequenced in a study of T cell responses to AZD1222 COVID-19 vaccine. Sequencing was performed with immunoSEQ multiplex PCR; in TCRdb, only in-frame clones are kept and a portion is missing. The sample shows fewer than 150,000 clones, about 93% of them seen only once. This specimen was peripheral blood, taken on day 0 of AZD1222 vaccination. These receptors all stem from an adult in good health. CDR3s include the opening cysteine and the closing phenylalanine or tryptophan. The order of the fields is V gene, D gene, clone size, J gene, CDR3 protein, CDR3 DNA. The D gene is left open where the match is weak. Part of the rows lack a size; the others show once, few, many or a class for expanded clones.

TRBV5-4	-	once	TRBJ1-1	CASSLGRGTEAFF	TGTGCCAGCAGCTTAGGGCGGGGCACTGAAGCTTTCTTT
TRBV5-4	-	-	TRBJ1-6	CASSSASGYNSPLHF	TGTGCCAGCAGCTCGGCCAGTGGCTATAATTCACCCCTCCACTTT
TRBV18	-	-	TRBJ2-2	CASSPSGKGIGELFF	TGTGCCAGCTCACCGTCCGGGAAGGGTATCGGGGAGCTGTTTTTT
TRBV11-3	-	-	TRBJ2-3	CASSLHPLAETRTDTQYF	TGTGCCAGCAGCTTACACCCCTTAGCGGAAACGCGCACAGATACGCAGTATTTT
TRBV4-1	-	-	TRBJ2-7	CASSAGRGPSSYEQYF	TGCGCCAGCAGCGCAGGACGGGGGCCGAGCTCCTACGAGCAGTACTTC
TRBV15	-	-	TRBJ2-3	CATSRDIPDTQYF	TGTGCCACCAGCAGAGATATCCCAGATACGCAGTATTTT
TRBV7-2	-	once	TRBJ2-3	CASSLGLQAPQYF	TGTGCCAGCAGCTTAGGGCTTCAGGCCCCGCAGTATTTT
TRBV27	TRBD2	-	TRBJ2-7	CASTSNGGSSYEQYF	TGTGCCAGCACCTCTAACGGGGGGAGTTCCTACGAGCAGTACTTC
TRBV5-1	-	-	TRBJ2-5	CASSPGGVEETQYF	TGCGCCAGCAGCCCGGGTGGGGTCGAAGAGACCCAGTACTTC
TRBV7-9	-	once	TRBJ2-5	CASSSDGGTQYF	TGTGCCAGCAGCTCGGACGGGGGGACCCAGTACTTC
TRBV28	-	-	TRBJ1-2	CASSLASTPEAYYGYTF	TGTGCCAGCAGTTTGGCCTCGACGCCGGAGGCGTACTATGGCTACACCTTC
TRBV5-1	-	-	TRBJ2-4	CASSFDIPKNIQYF	TGCGCCAGCAGCTTCGACATACCCAAAAACATTCAGTACTTC
TRBV20-1	-	-	TRBJ1-3	CSVGSGNTIYF	TGCAGTGTAGGGTCTGGAAACACCATATATTTT
TRBV10-1	TRBD1	-	TRBJ1-5	CASLQVERQGPLEPQHF	TGCGCCAGCCTCCAAGTGGAGAGACAGGGCCCCCTTGAGCCCCAGCATTTT
TRBV7-3	TRBD2	-	TRBJ2-7	CASSLTPVAGGEQYF	TGTGCCAGCAGCTTAACTCCCGTAGCGGGAGGAGAGCAGTACTTC
TRBV5-6	-	-	TRBJ2-1	CASSLLSGYNEQFF	TGTGCCAGCAGCTTATTAAGCGGGTACAATGAGCAGTTCTTC
TRBV9	-	few	TRBJ2-2	CASSYRGGGENTGELFF	TGTGCCAGCAGCTACCGAGGAGGGGGCGAGAACACCGGGGAGCTGTTTTTT
TRBV7-2	TRBD1	once	TRBJ2-7	CASSHDRGQNYEQYF	TGTGCCAGCAGCCACGACAGGGGCCAAAATTACGAGCAGTACTTC
TRBV6-5	TRBD2	once	TRBJ2-5	CASSYSNSGEAQYF	TGTGCCAGCAGTTACTCTAATAGCGGGGAGGCCCAGTACTTC
TRBV10-3	-	-	TRBJ1-1	CAISENDRMNTEAFF	TGTGCCATCAGTGAGAACGACAGGATGAACACTGAAGCTTTCTTT
TRBV27	TRBD1	-	TRBJ1-6	CASSFQGANNSPLHF	TGTGCCAGCAGTTTTCAGGGGGCGAATAATTCACCCCTCCACTTT
TRBV7-2	-	once	TRBJ2-2	CASSLKVTGELFF	TGTGCCAGCAGCTTAAAGGTCACCGGGGAGCTGTTTTTT
TRBV5-1	TRBD1	-	TRBJ1-6	CASSLRTGSYNSPLHF	TGCGCCAGCAGCTTGCGGACAGGCTCCTATAATTCACCCCTCCACTTT
TRBV5-4	TRBD2	once	TRBJ2-7	CASSLASGDYEQYF	TGTGCCAGCAGCTTGGCTAGCGGGGATTACGAGCAGTACTTC
TRBV10-3	TRBD1	once	TRBJ2-1	CAIRPDRGSYNEQFF	TGTGCCATCAGACCCGACAGGGGATCCTACAATGAGCAGTTCTTC
TRBV6-2/TRBV6-3	-	-	TRBJ1-4	CASSGMANEKLFF	TGTGCCAGCAGTGGGATGGCTAATGAAAAACTGTTTTTT
TRBV10-3	-	once	TRBJ2-7	CAISEGKAYEQYF	TGTGCCATCAGTGAGGGGAAGGCCTACGAGCAGTACTTC
TRBV11-3	-	-	TRBJ1-1	CASSLAWNTEAFF	TGTGCCAGCAGCTTAGCCTGGAACACTGAAGCTTTCTTT
TRBV5-1	-	-	TRBJ2-7	CASSLGSGVSYEQYF	TGCGCCAGCAGCTTGGGTTCGGGGGTCTCCTACGAGCAGTACTTC
TRBV6-5	TRBD1	-	TRBJ1-2	CASTRTGLDYGYTF	TGTGCCAGCACTCGGACAGGGCTTGACTATGGCTACACCTTC
TRBV4-3	-	-	TRBJ2-7	CASSQGGKQYF	TGCGCCAGCAGCCAAGGGGGAAAGCAGTACTTC
TRBV19	-	-	TRBJ1-4	CASSIVTTNEKLFF	TGTGCCAGTAGTATTGTTACAACTAATGAAAAACTGTTTTTT
TRBV4-3	-	-	TRBJ1-1	CASSQDIVDLNTEAFF	TGCGCCAGCAGCCAAGATATTGTAGATCTTAACACTGAAGCTTTCTTT
TRBV15	-	-	TRBJ1-2	CATSRDSRTNYGYTF	TGTGCCACCAGCAGAGATTCGCGGACTAACTATGGCTACACCTTC
TRBV3-1/TRBV3-2	-	-	TRBJ2-7	CASSQEPRSYEQYF	TGTGCCAGCAGCCAAGAACCCCGCTCCTACGAGCAGTACTTC
TRBV5-8	-	-	TRBJ2-1	CASSLRVGRGAAYNEQFF	TGTGCCAGCAGCCTTAGGGTCGGCAGGGGGGCGGCCTACAATGAGCAGTTCTTC
TRBV10-3	-	-	TRBJ2-7	CAINSGAGEQYF	TGTGCCATCAATTCCGGGGCCGGGGAGCAGTACTTC
TRBV6-2/TRBV6-3	TRBD1	-	TRBJ1-5	CASRPTGAWNQPQHF	TGTGCCAGCAGGCCTACAGGGGCTTGGAATCAGCCCCAGCATTTT
TRBV2	TRBD1	-	TRBJ1-5	CASSSGQGASPQHF	TGTGCCAGCAGTTCTGGACAGGGGGCATCCCCCCAGCATTTT
TRBV7-9	-	-	TRBJ2-7	CASSLGGQTYEQYF	TGTGCCAGCAGCTTAGGGGGTCAGACCTACGAGCAGTACTTC
TRBV25-1	-	-	TRBJ1-5	CASSRGGASNQPQHF	TGTGCCAGCTCGAGGGGAGGGGCCTCCAATCAGCCCCAGCATTTT
TRBV6-1	-	-	TRBJ2-1	CASSEQWGTEQFF	TGTGCCAGCAGTGAGCAATGGGGGACAGAGCAGTTCTTC
TRBV9	-	-	TRBJ1-4	CASSPTLGGNEKLFF	TGTGCCAGCAGCCCAACGTTGGGAGGGAATGAAAAACTGTTTTTT
TRBV7-2	TRBD2	once	TRBJ2-1	CASSPQAGLAVVNEQFF	TGTGCCAGCAGCCCCCAAGCGGGACTAGCGGTAGTTAATGAGCAGTTCTTC
TRBV5-1	TRBD1	-	TRBJ2-2	CASSLEGTENAGELFF	TGCGCCAGCAGCTTGGAGGGGACAGAAAACGCCGGGGAGCTGTTTTTT
TRBV15	-	-	TRBJ1-5	CATSRVPGYNQPQHF	TGTGCCACCAGCAGAGTCCCGGGTTACAATCAGCCCCAGCATTTT
TRBV15	-	-	TRBJ1-3	CATRASGVRNSGNTIYF	TGTGCCACCCGAGCCTCAGGGGTCCGAAACTCTGGAAACACCATATATTTT
TRBV7-2	-	once	TRBJ2-3	CASSLDRGSATQYF	TGTGCCAGCAGCTTAGATAGGGGTTCAGCTACGCAGTATTTT
TRBV27	TRBD2	once	TRBJ2-7	CASSRTSFYEQYF	TGTGCCAGCAGCCGGACTAGTTTTTACGAGCAGTACTTC
TRBV6-2/TRBV6-3	-	-	TRBJ2-7	CASSSYIYEQYF	TGTGCCAGCAGTTCCTATATCTACGAGCAGTACTTC